At least ten counts were recorded for the clone carrying this T cell receptor (beta chain). Its antigen is unknown. TCRdb re-analysed the 5' RACE reads in MiXCR, keeping a single row per CDR3 protein. The data hold tens of thousands of distinct CDR3 sequences, with roughly 17% observed a single time. Naive CD4+ cells had CD25+ Tregs removed. The CDR3 has 16 residues. Deletions cut 0 bases from V and 0 bases from J, with 12 bases between. CDR1 and CDR2 (germline): MNHEY, SVGAGI. Study-wide results and limits: Greatest tumor Treg TCR overlap was with tumor naive CD4+ cells. In terms of TCR gene usage, tumor memory CD4+ T cells clustered together with blood and lymph node memory CD4+ cells, as well as with lymph node naive CD4+ cells.

The rearrangement joins TRBV6-5 to TRBJ2-7; D tentatively fits TRBD1 or TRBD2 (6 bases each). This clonotype was sampled from a female donor with breast cancer. Sequences were obtained from naive CD4+ T cells sorted from blood. Sample subset: naive CD4+ T cells, CD4+CD45RA+CD25-. CDR3 loop: CASSYSGRGHSYEQYF. CDR3 DNA sequence: TGTGCCAGCAGTTACTCGGGTCGGGGGCACTCCTACGAGCAGTACTTC.